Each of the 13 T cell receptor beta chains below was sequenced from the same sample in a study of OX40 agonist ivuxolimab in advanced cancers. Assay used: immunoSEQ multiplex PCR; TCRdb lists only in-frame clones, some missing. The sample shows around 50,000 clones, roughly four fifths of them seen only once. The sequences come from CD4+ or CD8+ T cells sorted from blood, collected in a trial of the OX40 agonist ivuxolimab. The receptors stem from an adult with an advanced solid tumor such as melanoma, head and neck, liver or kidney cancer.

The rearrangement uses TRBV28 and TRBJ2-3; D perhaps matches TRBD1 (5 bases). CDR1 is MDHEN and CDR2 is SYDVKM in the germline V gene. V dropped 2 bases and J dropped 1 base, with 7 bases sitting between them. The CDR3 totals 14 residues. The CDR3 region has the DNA TGTGCCAGCAGTTTAGGGGCAGGCACAGATACGCAGTATTTT. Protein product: CASSLGAGTDTQYF.

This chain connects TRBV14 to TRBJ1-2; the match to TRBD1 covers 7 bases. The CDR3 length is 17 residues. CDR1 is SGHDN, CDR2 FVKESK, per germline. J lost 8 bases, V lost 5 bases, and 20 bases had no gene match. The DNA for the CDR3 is TGTGCCAGCAGCACCCGACAGGGAGAGATCTCCCCTAAAGGCTACACCTTC. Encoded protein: CASSTRQGEISPKGYTF.

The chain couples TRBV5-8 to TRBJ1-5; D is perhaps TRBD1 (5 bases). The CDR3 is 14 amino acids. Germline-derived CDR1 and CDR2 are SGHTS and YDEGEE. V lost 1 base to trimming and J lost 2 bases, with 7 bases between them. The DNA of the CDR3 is TGTGCCAGCAGCTTGAAGGGACGCAATCAGCCCCAGCATTTT. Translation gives CASSLKGRNQPQHF.

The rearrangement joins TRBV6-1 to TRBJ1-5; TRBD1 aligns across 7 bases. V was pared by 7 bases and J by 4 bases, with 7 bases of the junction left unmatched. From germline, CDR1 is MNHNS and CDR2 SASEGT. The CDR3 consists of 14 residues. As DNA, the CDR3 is TGTGCCAGCACCGGTGACAGGGTGAATCAGCCCCAGCATTTT. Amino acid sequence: CASTGDRVNQPQHF.

As DNA, the CDR3 is TGTGCCAGCAGCTCAAATGGGGAGACCCAGTACTTC. It encodes CASSSNGETQYF. The chain employs TRBV7-2 and TRBJ2-5; no firm D call. CDR3 length equals 12 residues. The V end lost 4 bases, the J end lost 5 bases, and 8 bases lay between the germline ends. Looked up from germline, CDR1 is SGHTA and CDR2 is FQGNSA.

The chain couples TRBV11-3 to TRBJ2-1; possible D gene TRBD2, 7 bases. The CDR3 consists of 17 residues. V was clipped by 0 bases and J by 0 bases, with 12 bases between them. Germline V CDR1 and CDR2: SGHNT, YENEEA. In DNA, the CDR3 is TGTGCCAGCAGCTTAGATCTGGGAGGGGGCTCCTACAATGAGCAGTTCTTC. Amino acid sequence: CASSLDLGGGSYNEQFF.

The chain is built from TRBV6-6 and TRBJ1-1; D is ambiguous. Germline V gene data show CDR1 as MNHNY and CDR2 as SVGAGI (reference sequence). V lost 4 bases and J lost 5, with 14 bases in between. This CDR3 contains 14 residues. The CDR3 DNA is TGTGCCAGCAGTTCCTTACCTACTGAGACTGAAGCTTTCTTT. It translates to CASSSLPTETEAFF.

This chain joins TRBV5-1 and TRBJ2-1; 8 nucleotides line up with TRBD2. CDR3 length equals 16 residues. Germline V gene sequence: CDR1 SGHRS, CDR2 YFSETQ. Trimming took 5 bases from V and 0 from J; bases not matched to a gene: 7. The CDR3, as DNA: TGCGCCAGCAGTTATAAGAGCGGGGGCTCCTACAATGAGCAGTTCTTC. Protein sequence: CASSYKSGGSYNEQFF.

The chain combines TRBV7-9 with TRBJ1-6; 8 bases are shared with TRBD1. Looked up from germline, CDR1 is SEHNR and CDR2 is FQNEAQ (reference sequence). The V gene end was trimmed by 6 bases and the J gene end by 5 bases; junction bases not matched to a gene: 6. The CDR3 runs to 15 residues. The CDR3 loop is CASRDRGKNNSPLHF. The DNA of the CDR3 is TGTGCCAGCAGAGACAGGGGAAAAAATAATTCACCCCTCCACTTT.

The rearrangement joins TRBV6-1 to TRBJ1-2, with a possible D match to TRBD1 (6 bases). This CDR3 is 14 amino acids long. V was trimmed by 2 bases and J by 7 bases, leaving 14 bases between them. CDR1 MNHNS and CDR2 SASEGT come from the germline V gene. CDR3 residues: CASSESLTGSGYTF. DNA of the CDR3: TGTGCCAGCAGTGAAAGTCTGACAGGAAGTGGCTACACCTTC.

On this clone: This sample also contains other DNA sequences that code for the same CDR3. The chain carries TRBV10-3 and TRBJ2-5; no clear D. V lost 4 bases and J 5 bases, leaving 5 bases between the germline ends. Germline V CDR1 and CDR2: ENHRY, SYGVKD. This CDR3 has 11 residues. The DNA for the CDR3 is TGTGCCATCAGTGGGGGTGAGACCCAGTACTTC. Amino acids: CAISGGETQYF.

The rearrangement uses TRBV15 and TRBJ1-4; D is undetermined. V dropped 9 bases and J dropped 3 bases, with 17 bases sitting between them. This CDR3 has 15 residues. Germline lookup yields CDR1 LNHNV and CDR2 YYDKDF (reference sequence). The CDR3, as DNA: TGTGCCACAAAGAGTGAGAGGATCTCTAATGAAAAACTGTTTTTT. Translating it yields CATKSERISNEKLFF.

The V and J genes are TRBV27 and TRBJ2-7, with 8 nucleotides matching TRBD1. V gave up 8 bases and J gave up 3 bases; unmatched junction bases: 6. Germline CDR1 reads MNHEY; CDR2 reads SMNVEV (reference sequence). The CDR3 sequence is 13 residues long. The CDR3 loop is CASGRDRNYEQYF. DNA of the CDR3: TGTGCCAGCGGAAGGGACAGGAACTACGAGCAGTACTTC.